The clone carrying this T cell receptor (beta chain) was seen ten or more times. Its antigen is currently unknown. This entry belongs to a study of post-analysis software for immune sequencing data. Per the germline V gene, CDR1 is SGHRS and CDR2 is YFSETQ. Deletions cut 4 bases from V and 0 bases from J, with 17 bases between. The CDR3 runs to 16 residues. Overall study findings and caveats: TRBV5-6, TRBV5-1 and TRBV20-1 were among four to six TRBV segments more frequent in patients than controls. Normalized Chao1 diversity was significantly lower in multiple sclerosis patients than in controls.

Carried by the TCR beta cDNA libraries were unique molecular identifiers. MiXCR, applied by TCRdb to the PCR reads, yields one record per CDR3 protein. This table has around 200,000 distinct CDR3 sequences, 25% to 30% appearing once. The source material was blood. The source is a girl younger than 18 with multiple sclerosis. The V gene is TRBV5-1, the J gene TRBJ2-7, with D unclear. The CDR3 protein is CASSLTAGLSSYEQYF. DNA for the CDR3: TGCGCCAGCAGCCTAACCGCCGGCCTCAGCTCCTACGAGCAGTACTTC.